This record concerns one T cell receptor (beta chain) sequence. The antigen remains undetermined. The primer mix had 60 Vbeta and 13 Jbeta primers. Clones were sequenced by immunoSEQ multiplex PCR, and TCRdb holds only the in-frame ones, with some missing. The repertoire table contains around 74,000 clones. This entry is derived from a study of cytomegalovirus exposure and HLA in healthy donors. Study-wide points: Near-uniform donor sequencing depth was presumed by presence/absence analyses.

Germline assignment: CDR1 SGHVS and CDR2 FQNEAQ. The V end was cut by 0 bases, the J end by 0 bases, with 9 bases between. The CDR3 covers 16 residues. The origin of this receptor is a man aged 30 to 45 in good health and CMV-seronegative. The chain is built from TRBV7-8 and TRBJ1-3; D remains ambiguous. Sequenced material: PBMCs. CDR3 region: CASSLAGRISGNTIYF. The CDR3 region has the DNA TGTGCCAGCAGCTTAGCGGGCAGGATCTCTGGAAACACCATATATTTT.